This T cell receptor (beta chain) is from a study of lymphopenia after photon versus proton radiotherapy. The study, taken as a whole, reports: Larger post-nadir TCR diversity loss correlated inversely with survival in deceased patients. After lymphocyte nadir, photon-treated repertoires showed oligoclonal expansion, especially CD8+ Temra. Proton therapy kept repertoires fairly stable, unlike photons, which gained effector/memory cells. Survival link was tested only in deceased patients; proton benefit remains a possibility.

Generated by immunoSEQ multiplex PCR, the TCRdb table keeps only in-frame clones and is missing some. This sample has 25,000 to 30,000 clones, with 81% found just once. Regarding this clone: The antigen is undetermined.

Germline CDR1 is LGHNT and CDR2 is FRNRAP. The J segment lost 4 bases and the V segment lost 3 bases, leaving 14 bases of the junction unmatched. The CDR3 spans 18 residues. V usage is TRBV12-5 and J usage is TRBJ2-2; 7 positions agree with TRBD2. The TCR comes from a man between 50 and 59 years old with gastric cancer. The specimen was peripheral blood, collected from a patient treated with photon-based radiotherapy. The CDR3 DNA sequence: TGTGCTAGTGGTTTCGTACCCCGGGGGGAAAGTAGCACCGGGGAGCTGTTTTTT. This translates into CASGFVPRGESSTGELFF. Together with reference TRBV12-5 and TRBJ2-2, the CDR3 gives the full variable domain: DARVTQTPRHKVTEMGQEVTMRCQPILGHNTVFWYRQTMMQGLELLAYFRNRAPLDDSGMPKDRFSAEMPDATLATLKIQPSEPRDSAVYFCASGFVPRGESSTGELFFGEGSRLTVL.